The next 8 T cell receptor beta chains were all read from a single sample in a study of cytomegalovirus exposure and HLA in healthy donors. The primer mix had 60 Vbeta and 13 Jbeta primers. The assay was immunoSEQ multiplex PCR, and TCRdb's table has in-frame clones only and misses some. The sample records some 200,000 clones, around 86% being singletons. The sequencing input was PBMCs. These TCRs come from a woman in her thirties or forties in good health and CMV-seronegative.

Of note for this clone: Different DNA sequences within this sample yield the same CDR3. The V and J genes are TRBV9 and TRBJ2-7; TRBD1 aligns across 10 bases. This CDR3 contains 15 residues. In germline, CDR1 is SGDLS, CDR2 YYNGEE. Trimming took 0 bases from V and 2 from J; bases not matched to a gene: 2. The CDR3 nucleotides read TGTGCCAGCAGCGTAGGAGGACAGGGGGCCTACGAGCAGTACTTC. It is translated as CASSVGGQGAYEQYF.

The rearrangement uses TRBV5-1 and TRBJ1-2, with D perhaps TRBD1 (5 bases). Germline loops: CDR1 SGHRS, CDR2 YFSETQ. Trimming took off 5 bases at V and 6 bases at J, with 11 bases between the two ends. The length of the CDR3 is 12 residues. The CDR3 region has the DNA TGCGCCAGCAGGCGAGACAGCGATGGCTACACCTTC. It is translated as CASRRDSDGYTF.

CDR3 nucleotides: TGTGCCAGCAGCCCGCTAGCGGGGAGGTATTACAATGAGCAGTTCTTC. Translated: CASSPLAGRYYNEQFF. This sequence joins TRBV14 and TRBJ2-1, with 9 bases that match TRBD2. Germline CDR1 and CDR2: SGHDN and FVKESK. The ends lost 4 bases at V and 4 bases at J; junction bases unmatched: 8. This CDR3 is 16 amino acids long.

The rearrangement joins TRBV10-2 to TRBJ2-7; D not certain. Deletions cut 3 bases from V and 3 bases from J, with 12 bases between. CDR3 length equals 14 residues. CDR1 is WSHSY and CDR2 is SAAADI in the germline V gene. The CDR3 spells CASSETPSGYEQYF. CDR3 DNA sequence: TGCGCCAGCAGTGAAACTCCATCGGGCTACGAGCAGTACTTC.

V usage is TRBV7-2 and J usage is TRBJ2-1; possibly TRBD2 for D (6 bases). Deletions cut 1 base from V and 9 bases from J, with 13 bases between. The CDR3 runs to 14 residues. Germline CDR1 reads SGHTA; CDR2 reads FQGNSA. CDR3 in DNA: TGTGCCAGCAGCTTAGGACTAGAACCAGGTGAGCAGTTCTTC. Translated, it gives CASSLGLEPGEQFF.

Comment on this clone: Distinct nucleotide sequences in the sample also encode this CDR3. Here the CDR3 DNA reads TGTGCCAGCTCACCGGGGACTGGGAACTATGGCTACACCTTC. Translation: CASSPGTGNYGYTF. This chain connects TRBV18 to TRBJ1-2, with a possible D match to TRBD1 (5 bases). The CDR3 length is 14 residues. V lost 3 bases and J 2 bases, leaving 10 bases between the germline ends. Germline values: CDR1 KGHSH, CDR2 LQKENI. Supplemented by reference TRBV18 and TRBJ1-2, the full variable domain reads NAGVMQNPRHLVRRRGQEARLRCSPMKGHSHVYWYRQLPEEGLKFMVYLQKENIIDESGMPKERFSAEFPKEGPSILRIQQVVRGDSAAYFCASSPGTGNYGYTFGSGTRLTVV.

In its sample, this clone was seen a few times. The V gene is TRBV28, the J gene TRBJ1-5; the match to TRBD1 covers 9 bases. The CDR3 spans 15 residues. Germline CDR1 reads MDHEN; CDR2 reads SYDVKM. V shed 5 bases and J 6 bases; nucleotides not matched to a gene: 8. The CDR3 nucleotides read TGTGCCAGCAGTCCAACAGGGGGCTGGGGTCAGCCCCAGCATTTT. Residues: CASSPTGGWGQPQHF.

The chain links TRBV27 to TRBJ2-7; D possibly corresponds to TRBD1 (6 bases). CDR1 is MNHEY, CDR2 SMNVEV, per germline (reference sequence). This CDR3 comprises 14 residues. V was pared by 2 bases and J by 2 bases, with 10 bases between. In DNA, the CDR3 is TGTGCCAGCAGTTTAAGGGGGAATACCTACGAGCAGTACTTC. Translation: CASSLRGNTYEQYF.